This T cell receptor (beta chain) was recorded in a study of OX40 agonist ivuxolimab in advanced cancers. Study context: Enrollees could have had prior anti-PD-1, anti-PD-L1 or anti-CTLA-4 therapy, which about 42% had received. The study reported partial responses in three patients: one hepatocellular carcinoma, two cutaneous melanoma. Study results and limitations: No determination was made of the antigen specificity of the expanded peripheral T cells.

V was cut by 0 bases and J by 1 base, with 13 bases left in between. The CDR3 totals 16 residues. From germline, CDR1 is SGHDT and CDR2 YYEEEE. On this clone: Its antigen is undetermined.

Generated by immunoSEQ multiplex PCR, the TCRdb table keeps only in-frame clones and is missing some. The sample has under 85,000 clones; approximately 95% are singletons. The sequence was collected from an adult with an advanced solid tumor such as melanoma, head and neck, liver or kidney cancer. The sample consisted of CD4+ or CD8+ T cells sorted from blood, taken in a trial of the OX40 agonist ivuxolimab. The genes are TRBV5-6 and TRBJ1-1; perhaps TRBD1 as D (6 bases). CDR3 protein: CASSLGQGSGNTEAFF. CDR3 sequence (DNA): TGTGCCAGCAGCTTGGGGCAGGGGTCGGGGAACACTGAAGCTTTCTTT. The full variable domain, its missing parts supplied by reference TRBV5-6 and TRBJ1-1, is DAGVTQSPTHLIKTRGQQVTLRCSPKSGHDTVSWYQQALGQGPQFIFQYYEEEERQRGNFPDRFSGHQFPNYSSELNVNALLLGDSALYLCASSLGQGSGNTEAFFGQGTRLTVV.